The next 3 T cell receptor beta chains were all read from a single sample in a study of neoadjuvant anti-PD-1 for oral cavity cancer. Assay: immunoSEQ multiplex PCR; the TCRdb copy retains only in-frame clones and omits some. The table has about 13,000 clones, 67% seen once. Time point in this sample: after neoadjuvant nivolumab, at surgical resection. The input for sequencing was PBMCs, taken after nivolumab (anti-PD-1) treatment. These receptors originate from a person between 40 and 80 years old with oral cavity squamous cell carcinoma.

This clone was seen more than once but under ten times. The chain joins TRBV7-9 to TRBJ1-2, with D possibly matching TRBD1 (5 bases). Germline V gives CDR1 SEHNR, CDR2 FQNEAQ (reference sequence). This CDR3 is 12 amino acids long. V was cut by 1 base and J by 7 bases, with 7 bases left in between. The CDR3 is CASSLVQGGYTF. In nucleotides, the CDR3 is TGTGCCAGCAGCTTAGTTCAGGGTGGCTACACCTTC.

This sequence joins TRBV6-5 and TRBJ2-3, with a possible D match to TRBD2 (5 bases). The length of the CDR3 is 14 residues. The V end was cut by 5 bases, the J end by 0 bases, with 9 bases between. In germline, CDR1 is MNHEY, CDR2 SVGAGI. The CDR3 spells CASSVGASTDTQYF. DNA for the CDR3: TGTGCCAGCAGTGTGGGAGCCAGCACAGATACGCAGTATTTT.

The chain couples TRBV10-3 to TRBJ2-7, with TRBD2 matching over 11 bases. Germline CDR1 reads ENHRY; CDR2 reads SYGVKD. J gave up 0 bases and V 4 bases, and 8 bases lay outside the gene matches. This CDR3 has 17 amino acids. For the CDR3, the DNA is TGTGCCATCAGTGGGTCCTCCGGGACTAGCGGCTCCTACGAGCAGTACTTC. As protein: CAISGSSGTSGSYEQYF.